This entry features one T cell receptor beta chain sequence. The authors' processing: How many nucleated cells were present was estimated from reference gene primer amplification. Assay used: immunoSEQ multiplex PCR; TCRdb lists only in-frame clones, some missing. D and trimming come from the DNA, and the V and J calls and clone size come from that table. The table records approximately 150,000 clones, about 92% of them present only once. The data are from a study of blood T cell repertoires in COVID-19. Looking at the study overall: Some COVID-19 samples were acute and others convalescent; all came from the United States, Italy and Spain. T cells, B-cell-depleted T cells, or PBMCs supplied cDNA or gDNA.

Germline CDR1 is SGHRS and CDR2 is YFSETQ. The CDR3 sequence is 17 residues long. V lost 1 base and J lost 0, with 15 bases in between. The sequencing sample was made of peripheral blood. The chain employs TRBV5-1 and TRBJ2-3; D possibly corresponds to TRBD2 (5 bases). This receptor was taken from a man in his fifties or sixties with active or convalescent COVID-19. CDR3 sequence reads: CASSLRAGSSSTDTQYF. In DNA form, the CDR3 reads TGCGCCAGCAGCTTGAGGGCGGGCAGCTCTAGCACAGATACGCAGTATTTT. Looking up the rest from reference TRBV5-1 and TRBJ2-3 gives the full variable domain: KAGVTQTPRYLIKTRGQQVTLSCSPISGHRSVSWYQQTPGQGLQFLFEYFSETQRNKGNFPGRFSGRQFSNSRSEMNVSTLELGDSALYLCASSLRAGSSSTDTQYFGPGTRLTVL.